The following is a TCR beta chain sequence with its context. These data originate in a study of blood T cell repertoires in COVID-19. How the authors handled the data: Nucleated cell number was recorded as an estimate derived from reference gene primer amplification. Assay used: immunoSEQ multiplex PCR; TCRdb lists only in-frame clones, some missing. V and J calls and clone size are those listed in that table; D and trimming were worked out from the DNA. In the table there are hundreds of thousands of clones, approximately 86% of which are singletons. V was clipped by 3 bases and J by 5 bases; unmatched bases: 2. There are 13 residues in the CDR3. CDR1 MDHEN and CDR2 SYDVKM come from the germline V gene.

This chain links TRBV28 with TRBJ2-3; 7 nucleotides agree with TRBD2. Sample: PBMCs or T cells enriched from blood (not recorded which). The TCR comes from a woman between 40 and 50 years old with acute COVID-19. The CDR3, as DNA: TGTGCCAGCAGTTTGAGCGGGGAAGATACGCAGTATTTT. Translation: CASSLSGEDTQYF.